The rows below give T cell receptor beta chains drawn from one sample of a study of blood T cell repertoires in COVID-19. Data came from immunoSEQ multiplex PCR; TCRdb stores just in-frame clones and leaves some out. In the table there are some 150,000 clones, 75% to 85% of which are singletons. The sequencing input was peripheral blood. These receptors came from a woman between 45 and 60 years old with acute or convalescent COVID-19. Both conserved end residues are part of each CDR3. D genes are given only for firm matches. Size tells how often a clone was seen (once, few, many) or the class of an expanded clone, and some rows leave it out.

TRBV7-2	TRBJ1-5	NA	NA	CASGQGSGQPQHF	TGTGCCAGCGGGCAGGGGTCTGGTCAGCCCCAGCATTTT
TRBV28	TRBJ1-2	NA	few	CASSLGSGASVGGYTF	TGTGCCAGCAGTTTGGGGTCGGGAGCGAGTGTAGGTGGCTACACCTTC
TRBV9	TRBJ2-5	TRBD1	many	CASSTRTGRETQYF	TGTGCCAGCAGCACTAGGACAGGGCGGGAGACCCAGTACTTC
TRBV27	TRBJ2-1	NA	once	CASSLYGSHNEQFF	TGTGCCAGCAGTTTATACGGGAGTCACAATGAGCAGTTCTTC
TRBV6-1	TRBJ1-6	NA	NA	CASSASPQGFVTGSPLHF	TGTGCCAGCAGTGCCTCACCACAGGGTTTTGTTACTGGTTCACCCCTCCACTTT
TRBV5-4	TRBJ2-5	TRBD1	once	CASSLGGQGAETQYF	TGTGCCAGCAGCCTGGGGGGACAGGGGGCAGAGACCCAGTACTTC
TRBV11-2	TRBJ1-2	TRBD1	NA	CASSRQGAGTNYGYTF	TGTGCCAGCAGCCGACAGGGGGCAGGCACTAACTATGGCTACACCTTC
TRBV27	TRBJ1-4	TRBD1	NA	CASSPGGPGEKLFF	TGTGCCAGCAGTCCAGGGGGGCCGGGTGAAAAACTGTTTTTT
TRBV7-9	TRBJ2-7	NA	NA	CASSAQGFGEQYF	TGTGCCAGCAGCGCTCAGGGGTTCGGCGAGCAGTACTTC
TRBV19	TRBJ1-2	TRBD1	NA	CASSNQHRGTTYGYTF	TGTGCCAGTAGTAACCAGCACAGGGGCACTACCTATGGCTACACCTTC
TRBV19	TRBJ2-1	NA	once	CASKSFAGTNEQFF	TGTGCCAGTAAATCATTCGCGGGAACTAATGAGCAGTTCTTC
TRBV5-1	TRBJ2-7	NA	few	CASSSTTSSYEQYF	TGCGCCAGCAGCTCAACGACTAGCTCCTACGAGCAGTACTTC
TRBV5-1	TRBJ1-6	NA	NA	CASSLEQGLSPLHF	TGCGCCAGCAGCTTGGAACAGGGTTTGTCACCCCTCCACTTT
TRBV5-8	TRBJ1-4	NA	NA	CASSFRLVGEEKLFF	TGTGCCAGCAGCTTTCGCCTAGTTGGAGAGGAAAAACTGTTTTTT
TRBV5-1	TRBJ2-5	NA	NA	CASSLSPQETQYF	TGCGCCAGCAGTCTATCCCCCCAAGAGACCCAGTACTTC
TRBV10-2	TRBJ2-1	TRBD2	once	CASFLSGGSYNEQFF	TGCGCCAGCTTCCTGAGCGGGGGCTCCTACAATGAGCAGTTCTTC
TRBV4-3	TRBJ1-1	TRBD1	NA	CASSLTGGSTEAFF	TGCGCCAGCAGCCTGACAGGGGGCAGCACTGAAGCTTTCTTT
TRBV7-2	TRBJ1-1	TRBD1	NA	CASNVRGLNTEAFF	TGTGCCAGCAACGTCAGGGGGCTGAACACTGAAGCTTTCTTT
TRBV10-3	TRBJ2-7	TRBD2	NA	CAISERLRGADEQYF	TGTGCCATCAGTGAACGTCTGCGGGGGGCAGATGAGCAGTACTTC
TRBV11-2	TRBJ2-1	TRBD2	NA	CASSLGGGRSYNEQFF	TGTGCCAGCAGCTTAGGAGGCGGGAGGAGTTACAATGAGCAGTTCTTC
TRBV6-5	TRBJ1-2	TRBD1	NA	CASSYWGQGGGGYTF	TGTGCCAGCAGTTACTGGGGACAGGGAGGGGGTGGCTACACCTTC
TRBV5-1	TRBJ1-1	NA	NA	CASRRDSLEAFF	TGCGCCAGCAGGAGAGACAGCCTTGAAGCTTTCTTT
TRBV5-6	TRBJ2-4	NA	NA	CASSFRQRSLLDKNIQYF	TGTGCCAGCAGCTTTCGTCAGCGGAGTTTACTGGACAAAAACATTCAGTACTTC
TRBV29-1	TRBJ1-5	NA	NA	CSGIRVSNQPQHF	TGCAGTGGGATCAGGGTTAGCAATCAGCCCCAGCATTTT
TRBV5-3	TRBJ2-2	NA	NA	CARSLVTDTGELFF	TGTGCCAGAAGCTTGGTCACGGACACCGGGGAGCTGTTTTTT
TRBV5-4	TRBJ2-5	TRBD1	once	CASSRGQGAGGETQYF	TGTGCCAGCAGCCGAGGACAGGGGGCCGGCGGAGAGACCCAGTACTTC
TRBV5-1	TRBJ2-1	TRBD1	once	CASSLKQGAYNEQFF	TGCGCCAGCAGCCTGAAACAGGGGGCTTACAATGAGCAGTTCTTC
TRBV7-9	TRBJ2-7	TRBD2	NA	CASSAGTSGTSYEQYF	TGTGCCAGCAGCGCCGGGACTAGCGGTACCTCCTACGAGCAGTACTTC
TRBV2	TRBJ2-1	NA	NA	CASRWTINNEQFF	TGTGCCAGCAGATGGACTATAAACAATGAGCAGTTCTTC
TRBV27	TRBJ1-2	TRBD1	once	CASSIHRGLGQGYTF	TGTGCCAGCAGTATACACAGGGGGCTCGGTCAGGGCTACACCTTC
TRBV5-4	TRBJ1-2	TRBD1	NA	CASRFSGGRANYGYTF	TGTGCCAGCAGATTCTCAGGGGGGAGAGCTAACTATGGCTACACCTTC
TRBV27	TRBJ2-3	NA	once	CASSRGRFQDTQYF	TGTGCCAGCAGCAGGGGGAGGTTCCAAGATACGCAGTATTTT
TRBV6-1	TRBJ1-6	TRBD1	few	CASSDLGQGYSPLHF	TGTGCCAGCAGTGACCTCGGACAGGGGTATTCACCCCTCCACTTT
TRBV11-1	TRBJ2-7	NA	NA	CASSFAGFYEQYF	TGTGCCAGCAGCTTCGCAGGGTTTTACGAGCAGTACTTC
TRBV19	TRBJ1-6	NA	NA	CARRESPLHF	TGTGCCAGACGGGAATCACCCCTCCACTTT
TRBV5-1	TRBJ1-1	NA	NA	CASSVLKNTEAFF	TGCGCCAGCAGCGTCCTAAAGAACACTGAAGCTTTCTTT
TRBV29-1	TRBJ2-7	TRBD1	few	CSGGDRVYEQYF	TGCAGCGGCGGGGACAGGGTCTACGAGCAGTACTTC
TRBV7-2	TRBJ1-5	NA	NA	CASSLRQADQPQHF	TGTGCCAGCAGCTTACGACAGGCTGATCAGCCCCAGCATTTT
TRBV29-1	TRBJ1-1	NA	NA	CSVLGDSDTEAFF	TGCAGCGTTTTAGGGGATTCAGACACTGAAGCTTTCTTT
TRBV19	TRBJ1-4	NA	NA	CASSTGGGTNGEKLFF	TGTGCCAGTAGTACTGGGGGGGGAACCAACGGTGAAAAACTGTTTTTT
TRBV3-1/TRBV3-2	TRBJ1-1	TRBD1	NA	CASSPTGGGYTEAFF	TGTGCCAGCAGCCCCACAGGGGGCGGGTACACTGAAGCTTTCTTT
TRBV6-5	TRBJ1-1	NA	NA	CASSTGRNTEAFF	TGTGCCAGCAGTACGGGAAGGAACACTGAAGCTTTCTTT
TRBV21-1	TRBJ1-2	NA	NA	CASSKLCSGYTF	TGTGCCAGCAGCAAATTGTGTAGTGGCTACACCTTC
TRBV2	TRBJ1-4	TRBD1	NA	CASRSRTGVTNEKLFF	TGTGCCAGCAGGTCTAGGACAGGGGTAACTAATGAAAAACTGTTTTTT
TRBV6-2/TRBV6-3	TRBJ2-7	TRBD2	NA	CASSVQRGSYEQYF	TGTGCCAGCAGTGTTCAGCGGGGATCCTACGAGCAGTACTTC
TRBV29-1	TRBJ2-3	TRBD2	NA	CSVRTSGQDTDTQYF	TGCAGCGTAAGGACTAGCGGGCAGGACACAGATACGCAGTATTTT
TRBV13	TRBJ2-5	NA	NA	CASSFLASETQYF	TGTGCCAGCAGCTTTCTAGCCAGCGAGACCCAGTACTTC
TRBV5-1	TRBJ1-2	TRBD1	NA	CASSPRSGTETYYGYTF	TGCGCCAGCAGCCCCCGATCCGGGACAGAAACCTACTATGGCTACACCTTC
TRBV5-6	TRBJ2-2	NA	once	CASSAQGTGELFF	TGTGCCAGCAGCGCACAGGGTACCGGGGAGCTGTTTTTT
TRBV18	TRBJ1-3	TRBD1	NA	CASSPRGQGANGNTIYF	TGTGCCAGCTCACCAAGAGGACAGGGGGCTAATGGAAACACCATATATTTT
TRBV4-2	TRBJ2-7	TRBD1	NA	CASSQGAGTGVTYEQYF	TGTGCCAGCAGCCAAGGGGCCGGGACAGGGGTTACCTACGAGCAGTACTTC
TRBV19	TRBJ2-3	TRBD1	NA	CASTTGQGHSTDTQYF	TGTGCCAGTACCACAGGACAGGGGCATAGCACAGATACGCAGTATTTT
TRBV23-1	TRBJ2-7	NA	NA	CASKTPQRSTYEQYF	TGCGCCAGCAAGACGCCCCAGAGGAGCACCTACGAGCAGTACTTC
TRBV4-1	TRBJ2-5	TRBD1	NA	CASSPGQLQETQYF	TGCGCCAGCAGCCCGGGACAGCTCCAAGAGACCCAGTACTTC
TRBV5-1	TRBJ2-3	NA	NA	CASSVGTATDTQYF	TGCGCCAGCAGCGTAGGGACTGCCACAGATACGCAGTATTTT
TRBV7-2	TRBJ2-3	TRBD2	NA	CASSGAGGSADTQYF	TGTGCCAGCAGCGGAGCGGGAGGGTCTGCAGATACGCAGTATTTT
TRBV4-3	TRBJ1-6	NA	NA	CASSTGSDSNSPLHF	TGCGCCAGCAGTACAGGGAGCGATTCTAACTCACCCCTCCACTTT
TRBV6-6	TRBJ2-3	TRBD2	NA	CASSPLSGRALYF	TGTGCCAGCAGCCCACTTAGCGGGAGGGCCCTGTATTTT
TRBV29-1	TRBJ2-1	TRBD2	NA	CSARRGGQYNEQFF	TGCAGCGCCCGACGCGGGGGTCAGTACAATGAGCAGTTCTTC